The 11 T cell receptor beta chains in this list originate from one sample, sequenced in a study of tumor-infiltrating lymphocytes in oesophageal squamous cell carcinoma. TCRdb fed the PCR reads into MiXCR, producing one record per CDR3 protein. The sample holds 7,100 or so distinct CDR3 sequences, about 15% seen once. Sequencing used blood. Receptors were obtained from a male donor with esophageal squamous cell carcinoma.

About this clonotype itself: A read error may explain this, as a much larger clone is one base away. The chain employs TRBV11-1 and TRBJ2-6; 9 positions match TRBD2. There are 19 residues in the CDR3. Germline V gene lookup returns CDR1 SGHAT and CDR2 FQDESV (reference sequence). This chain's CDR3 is CASSLEGLAGSSGANVVTF. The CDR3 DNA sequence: TGTGCCAGCAGCTTAGAGGGACTAGCCGGCAGCTCTGGGGCCAACGTCGTGACTTTC.

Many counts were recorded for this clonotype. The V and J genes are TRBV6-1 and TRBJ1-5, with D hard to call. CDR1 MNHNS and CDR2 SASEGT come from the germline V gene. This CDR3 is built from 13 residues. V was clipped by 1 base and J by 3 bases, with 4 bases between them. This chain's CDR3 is CASSEGYNQPQHF. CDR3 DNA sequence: TGTGCCAGCAGTGAAGGGTACAATCAGCCCCAGCATTTT.

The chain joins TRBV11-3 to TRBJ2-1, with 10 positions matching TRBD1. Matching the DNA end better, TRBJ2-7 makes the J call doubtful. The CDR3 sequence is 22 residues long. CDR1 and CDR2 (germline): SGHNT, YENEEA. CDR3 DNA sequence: TGTGCCAGCAGCACGCCCCAACCCTCGACAGGGGGCTTTGACTTGGGCTGGAACGAGCAGTACTTC. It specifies CASSTPQPSTGGFDLGWNEQYF.

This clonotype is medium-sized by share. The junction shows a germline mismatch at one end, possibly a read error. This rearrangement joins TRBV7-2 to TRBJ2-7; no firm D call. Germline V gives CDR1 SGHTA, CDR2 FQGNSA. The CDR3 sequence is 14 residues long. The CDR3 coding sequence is TGTGCCAGCAGCTTACAGAAACGTAATTCACCCCTCCACTTC. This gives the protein CASSLQKRNSPLHF.

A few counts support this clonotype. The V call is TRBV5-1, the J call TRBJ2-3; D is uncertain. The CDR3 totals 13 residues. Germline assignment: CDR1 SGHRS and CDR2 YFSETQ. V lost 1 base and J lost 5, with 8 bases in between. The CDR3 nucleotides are TGCGCCAGCAGCTTGTCTTATGGAGATACGCAGTATTTT. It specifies CASSLSYGDTQYF.

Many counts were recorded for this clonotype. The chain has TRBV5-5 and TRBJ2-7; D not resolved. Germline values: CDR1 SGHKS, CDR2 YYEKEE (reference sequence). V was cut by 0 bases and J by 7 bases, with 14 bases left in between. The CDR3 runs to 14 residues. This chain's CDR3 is CASSLVPSHNEQYF. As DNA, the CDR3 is TGTGCCAGCAGCTTGGTACCCAGTCACAATGAGCAGTACTTC.

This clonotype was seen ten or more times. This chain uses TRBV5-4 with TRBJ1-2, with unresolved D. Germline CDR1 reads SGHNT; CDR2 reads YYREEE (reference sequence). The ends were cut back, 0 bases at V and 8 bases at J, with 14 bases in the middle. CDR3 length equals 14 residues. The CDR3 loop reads CASSLEGGTWGYTF. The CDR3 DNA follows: TGTGCCAGCAGCTTGGAGGGCGGTACTTGGGGCTACACCTTC.

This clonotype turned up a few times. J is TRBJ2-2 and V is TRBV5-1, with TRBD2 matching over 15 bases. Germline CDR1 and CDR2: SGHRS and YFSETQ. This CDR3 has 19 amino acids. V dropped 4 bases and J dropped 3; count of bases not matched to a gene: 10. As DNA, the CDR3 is TGCGCCAGCAGCCTGAAAGGACTAGCGGGGGGGCGGTACACCGGGGAGCTGTTTTTT. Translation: CASSLKGLAGGRYTGELFF. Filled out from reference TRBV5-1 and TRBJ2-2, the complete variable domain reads KAGVTQTPRYLIKTRGQQVTLSCSPISGHRSVSWYQQTPGQGLQFLFEYFSETQRNKGNFPGRFSGRQFSNSRSEMNVSTLELGDSALYLCASSLKGLAGGRYTGELFFGEGSRLTVL.

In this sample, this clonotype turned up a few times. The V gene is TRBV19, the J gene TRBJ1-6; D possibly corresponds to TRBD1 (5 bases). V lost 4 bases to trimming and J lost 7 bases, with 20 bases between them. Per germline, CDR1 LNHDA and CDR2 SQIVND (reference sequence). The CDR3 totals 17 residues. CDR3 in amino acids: CASSTAAGFGTNSPLHF. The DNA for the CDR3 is TGTGCCAGTAGTACAGCCGCAGGGTTTGGTACCAATTCACCCCTCCACTTT.

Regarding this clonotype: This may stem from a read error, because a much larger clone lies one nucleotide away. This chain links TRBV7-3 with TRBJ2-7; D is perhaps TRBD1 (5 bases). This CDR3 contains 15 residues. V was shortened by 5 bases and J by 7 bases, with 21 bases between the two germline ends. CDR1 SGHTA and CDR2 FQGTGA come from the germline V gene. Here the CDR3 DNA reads TGTGCCAGCAGCCCCGGACACACAAACTACAATGAGCAGTACTTC. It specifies CASSPGHTNYNEQYF.

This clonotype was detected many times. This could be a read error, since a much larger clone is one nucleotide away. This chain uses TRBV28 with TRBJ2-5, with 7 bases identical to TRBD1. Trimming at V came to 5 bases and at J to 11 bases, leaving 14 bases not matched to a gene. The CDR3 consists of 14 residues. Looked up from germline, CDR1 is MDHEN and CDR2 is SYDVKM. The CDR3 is CASSITTRGNEQYF. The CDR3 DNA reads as TGTGCCAGCAGTATAACCACCAGGGGGAATGAGCAGTACTTC.